This entry describes one T cell receptor beta chain. Antigen unknown. The data stem from a study of T cells after posttransplantation cyclophosphamide. Whole-study findings and limits: TRB overlap between skin or GI tissue T cells and blood was limited. Recipient CMV seropositivity and CMV reactivation strongly tracked TRB clonality. Donor CD8+ memory clones often dominated recipient blood repertoires at later times.

Assay used: immunoSEQ multiplex PCR; TCRdb lists only in-frame clones, some missing. This table holds 3,000 to 4,000 clones, about 86% found once. Source material: CD8+ T cells sorted from bone marrow. The source of this sequence is a woman aged 60-75 years in good health, CMV-negative, and a related stem cell transplant donor.

The CDR3 DNA reads as TGTGCCAGCAGTTTAGGGGGAGGGAGCGGGGGAGATACGCAGTATTTT. Its protein is CASSLGGGSGGDTQYF. The chain is built from TRBV28 and TRBJ2-3; 8 nucleotides match TRBD2. The CDR3 has 16 amino acids. With 2 bases clipped from V and 5 bases from J, the junction kept 9 bases outside the gene matches. Germline CDR1 reads MDHEN; CDR2 reads SYDVKM.